Sequencing of this T cell receptor beta chain was carried out in a study of CXCR3 chemokines and chemotherapy response in bladder cancer. CDR1 is SGHNT, CDR2 YENEEA, per germline. This CDR3 region has 16 residues. Unmatched junction bases numbered 4, after V lost 0 bases and J lost 3 bases. The sample holds many counts of this clonotype. MiXCR was run by TCRdb on the PCR reads, yielding one entry per CDR3 protein. The data hold roughly 5,000 distinct CDR3 sequences, with approximately 15% observed a single time. The V and J genes are TRBV11-3 and TRBJ2-3; TRBD2 matches at 9 bases. The receptor comes from a human donor with bladder cancer that responded to neoadjuvant chemotherapy. Sampling was carried out from a patient whose treatment included neoadjuvant chemotherapy. The CDR3 coding sequence is TGTGCCAGCAGCTTAGAACTAGCGGGCTGGACAGATACGCAGTATTTT. Translation gives CASSLELAGWTDTQYF.